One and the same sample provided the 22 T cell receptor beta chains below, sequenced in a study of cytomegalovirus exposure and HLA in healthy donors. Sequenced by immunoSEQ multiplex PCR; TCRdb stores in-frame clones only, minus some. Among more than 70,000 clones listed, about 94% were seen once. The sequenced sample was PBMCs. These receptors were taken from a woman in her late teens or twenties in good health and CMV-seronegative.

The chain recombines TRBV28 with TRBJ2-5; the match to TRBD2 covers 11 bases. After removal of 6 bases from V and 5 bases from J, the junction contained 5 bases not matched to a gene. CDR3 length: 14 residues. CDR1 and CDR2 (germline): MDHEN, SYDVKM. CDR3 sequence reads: CASRYSGRAETQYF. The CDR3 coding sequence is TGTGCCAGCAGATATAGCGGGAGGGCCGAGACCCAGTACTTC. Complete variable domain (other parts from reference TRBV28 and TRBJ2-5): DVKVTQSSRYLVKRTGEKVFLECVQDMDHENMFWYRQDPGLGLRLIYFSYDVKMKEKGDIPEGYSVSREKKERFSLILESASTNQTSMYLCASRYSGRAETQYFGPGTRLLVL.

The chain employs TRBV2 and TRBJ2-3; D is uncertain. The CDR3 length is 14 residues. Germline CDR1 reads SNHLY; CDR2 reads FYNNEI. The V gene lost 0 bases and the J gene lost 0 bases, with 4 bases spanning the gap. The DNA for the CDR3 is TGTGCCAGCAGTGAAGCTTATAGCACAGATACGCAGTATTTT. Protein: CASSEAYSTDTQYF. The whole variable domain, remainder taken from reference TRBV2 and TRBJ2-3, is EPEVTQTPSHQVTQMGQEVILRCVPISNHLYFYWYRQILGQKVEFLVSFYNNEISEKSEIFDDQFSVERPDGSNFTLKIRSTKLEDSAMYFCASSEAYSTDTQYFGPGTRLTVL.

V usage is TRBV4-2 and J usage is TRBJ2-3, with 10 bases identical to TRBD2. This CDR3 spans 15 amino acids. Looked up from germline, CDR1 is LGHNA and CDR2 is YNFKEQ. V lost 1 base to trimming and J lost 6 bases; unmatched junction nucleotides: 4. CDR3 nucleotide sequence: TGTGCCAGCAGCCAAGCTAGCGGGGGTGGCGATACGCAGTATTTT. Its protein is CASSQASGGGDTQYF.

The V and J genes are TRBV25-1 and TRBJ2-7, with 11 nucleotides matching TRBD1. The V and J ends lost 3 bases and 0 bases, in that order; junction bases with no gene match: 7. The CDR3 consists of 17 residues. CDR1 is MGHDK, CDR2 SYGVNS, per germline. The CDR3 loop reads CASSDGLGTGGSYEQYF. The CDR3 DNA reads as TGTGCCAGCAGTGATGGCCTCGGGACAGGGGGCTCCTACGAGCAGTACTTC.

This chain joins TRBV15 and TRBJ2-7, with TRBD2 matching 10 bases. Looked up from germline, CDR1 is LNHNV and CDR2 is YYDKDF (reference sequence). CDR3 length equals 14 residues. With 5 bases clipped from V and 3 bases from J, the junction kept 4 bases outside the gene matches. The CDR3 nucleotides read TGTGCCACCAGCGGGGGACTAGCGAGCTACGAGCAGTACTTC. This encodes CATSGGLASYEQYF.

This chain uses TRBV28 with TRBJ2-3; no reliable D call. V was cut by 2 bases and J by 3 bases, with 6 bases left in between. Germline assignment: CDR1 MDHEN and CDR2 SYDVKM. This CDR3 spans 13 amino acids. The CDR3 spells CASSLPRTDTQYF. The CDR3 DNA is TGTGCCAGCAGTTTACCTAGGACAGATACGCAGTATTTT.

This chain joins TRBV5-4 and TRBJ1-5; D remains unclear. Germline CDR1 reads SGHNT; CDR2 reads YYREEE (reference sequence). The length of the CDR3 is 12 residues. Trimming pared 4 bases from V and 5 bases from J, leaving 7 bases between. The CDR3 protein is CASSQTDQPQHF. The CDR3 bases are TGTGCCAGCAGCCAGACTGATCAGCCCCAGCATTTT.

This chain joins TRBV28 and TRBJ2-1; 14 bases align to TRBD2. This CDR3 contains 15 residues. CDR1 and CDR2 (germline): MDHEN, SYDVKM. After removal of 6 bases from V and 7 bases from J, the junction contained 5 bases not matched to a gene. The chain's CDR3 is CASSQTSGRVNEQFF. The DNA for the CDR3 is TGTGCCAGCAGCCAGACTAGCGGGAGGGTTAATGAGCAGTTCTTC.

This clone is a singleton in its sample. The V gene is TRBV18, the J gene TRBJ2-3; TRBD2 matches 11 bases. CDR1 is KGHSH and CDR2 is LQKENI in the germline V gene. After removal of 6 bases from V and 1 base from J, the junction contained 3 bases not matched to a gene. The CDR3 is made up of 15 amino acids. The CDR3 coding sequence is TGTGCCAGCTCTCCGGGACTAGCGGGCACAGATACGCAGTATTTT. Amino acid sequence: CASSPGLAGTDTQYF.

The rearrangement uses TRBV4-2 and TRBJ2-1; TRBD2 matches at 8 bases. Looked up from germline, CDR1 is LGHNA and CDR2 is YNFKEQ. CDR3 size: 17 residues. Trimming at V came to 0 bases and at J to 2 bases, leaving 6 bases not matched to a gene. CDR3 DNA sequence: TGTGCCAGCAGCCAAGATGTCCTAGCGGGCCCCTACAATGAGCAGTTCTTC. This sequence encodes CASSQDVLAGPYNEQFF.

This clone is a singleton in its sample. CDR3 loop: CASSQEGTSGGAVTGELFF. The CDR3 coding sequence is TGTGCCAGCAGCCAAGAAGGGACTAGCGGGGGTGCCGTGACCGGGGAGCTGTTTTTT. The chain uses TRBV4-2 and TRBJ2-2; 14 bases are a match to TRBD2. V was clipped by 0 bases and J by 5 bases; unmatched bases: 8. Germline V gene lookup returns CDR1 LGHNA and CDR2 YNFKEQ. The CDR3 is 19 residues long.

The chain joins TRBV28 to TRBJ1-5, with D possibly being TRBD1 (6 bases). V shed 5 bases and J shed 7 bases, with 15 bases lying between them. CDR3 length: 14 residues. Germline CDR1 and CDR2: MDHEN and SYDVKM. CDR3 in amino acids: CASSRTGGHQPQHF. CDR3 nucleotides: TGTGCCAGCAGTCGAACGGGGGGGCACCAGCCCCAGCATTTT.

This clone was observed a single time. CDR3 protein: CASPDRGKGEQYF. CDR3 nucleotide sequence: TGTGCCAGCCCCGACAGGGGAAAAGGCGAGCAGTACTTC. The V gene is TRBV11-3, the J gene TRBJ2-7; 8 bases align to TRBD1. This CDR3 spans 13 amino acids. Germline CDR1 reads SGHNT; CDR2 reads YENEEA. V was pared by 8 bases and J by 6 bases, with 9 bases of the junction left unmatched.

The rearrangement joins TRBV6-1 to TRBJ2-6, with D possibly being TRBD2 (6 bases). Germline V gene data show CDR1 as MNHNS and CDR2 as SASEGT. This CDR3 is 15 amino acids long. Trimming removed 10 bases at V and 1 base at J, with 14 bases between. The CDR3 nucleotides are TGTGCCATAGCCGGGGCGGGGTCTGGGGCCAACGTCCTGACTTTC. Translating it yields CAIAGAGSGANVLTF.

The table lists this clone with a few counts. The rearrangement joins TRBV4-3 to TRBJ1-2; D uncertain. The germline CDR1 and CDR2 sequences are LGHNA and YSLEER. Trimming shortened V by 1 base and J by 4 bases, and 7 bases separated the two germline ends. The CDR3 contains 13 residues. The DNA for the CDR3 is TGCGCCAGCAGCCAAGCTGGAGGCTATGGCTACACCTTC. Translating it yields CASSQAGGYGYTF.

The CDR3, as DNA: TGTGCCAGCTCACTGGGCAGCTACAATGAGCAGTTCTTC. Amino acids: CASSLGSYNEQFF. The chain carries TRBV18 and TRBJ2-1, with D uncertain. Germline V gene lookup returns CDR1 KGHSH and CDR2 LQKENI. This CDR3 spans 13 amino acids. V was pared by 4 bases and J by 3 bases, with 7 bases between.

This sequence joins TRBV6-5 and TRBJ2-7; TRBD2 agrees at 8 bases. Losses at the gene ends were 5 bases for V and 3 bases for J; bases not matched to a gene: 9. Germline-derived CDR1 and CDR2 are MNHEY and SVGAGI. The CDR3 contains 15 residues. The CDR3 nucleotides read TGTGCCAGCAGTCTCTGGGGAGCGGGAGTCTACGAGCAGTACTTC. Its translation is CASSLWGAGVYEQYF.

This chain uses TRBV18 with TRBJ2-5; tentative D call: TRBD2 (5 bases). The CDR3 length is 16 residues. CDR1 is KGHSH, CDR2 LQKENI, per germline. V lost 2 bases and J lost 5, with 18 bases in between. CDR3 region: CASSPKVGDMEETQYF. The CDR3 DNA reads TGTGCCAGCTCACCAAAGGTCGGGGATATGGAGGAGACCCAGTACTTC.

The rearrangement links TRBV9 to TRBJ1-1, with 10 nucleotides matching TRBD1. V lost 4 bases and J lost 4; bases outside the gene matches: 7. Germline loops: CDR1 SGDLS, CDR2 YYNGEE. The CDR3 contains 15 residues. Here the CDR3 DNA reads TGTGCCAGCAGCAGCACCCGGGACAGGGGCACTGAAGCTTTCTTT. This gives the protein CASSSTRDRGTEAFF. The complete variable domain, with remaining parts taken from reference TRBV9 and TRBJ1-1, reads DSGVTQTPKHLITATGQRVTLRCSPRSGDLSVYWYQQSLDQGLQFLIQYYNGEERAKGNILERFSAQQFPDLHSELNLSSLELGDSALYFCASSSTRDRGTEAFFGQGTRLTVV.

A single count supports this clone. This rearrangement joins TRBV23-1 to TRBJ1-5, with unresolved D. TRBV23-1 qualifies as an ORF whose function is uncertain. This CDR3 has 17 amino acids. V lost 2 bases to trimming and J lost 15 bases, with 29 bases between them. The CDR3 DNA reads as TGCGCCAGCAGTCAACCGGCGGCCCTATCAGCCCCCGACGGAGGGCATTTT. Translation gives CASSQPAALSAPDGGHF.

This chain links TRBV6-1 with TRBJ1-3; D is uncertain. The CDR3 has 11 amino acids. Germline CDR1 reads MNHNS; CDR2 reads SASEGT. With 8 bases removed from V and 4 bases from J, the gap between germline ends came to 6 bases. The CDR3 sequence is CASGAGNTIYF. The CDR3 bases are TGTGCCAGCGGTGCGGGAAACACCATATATTTT.

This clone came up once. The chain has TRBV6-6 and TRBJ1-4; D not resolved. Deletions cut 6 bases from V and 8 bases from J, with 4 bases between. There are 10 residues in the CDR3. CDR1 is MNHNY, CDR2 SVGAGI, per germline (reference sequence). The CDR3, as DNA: TGTGCCAGCAGCAGGGAAAAACTGTTTTTT. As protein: CASSREKLFF.